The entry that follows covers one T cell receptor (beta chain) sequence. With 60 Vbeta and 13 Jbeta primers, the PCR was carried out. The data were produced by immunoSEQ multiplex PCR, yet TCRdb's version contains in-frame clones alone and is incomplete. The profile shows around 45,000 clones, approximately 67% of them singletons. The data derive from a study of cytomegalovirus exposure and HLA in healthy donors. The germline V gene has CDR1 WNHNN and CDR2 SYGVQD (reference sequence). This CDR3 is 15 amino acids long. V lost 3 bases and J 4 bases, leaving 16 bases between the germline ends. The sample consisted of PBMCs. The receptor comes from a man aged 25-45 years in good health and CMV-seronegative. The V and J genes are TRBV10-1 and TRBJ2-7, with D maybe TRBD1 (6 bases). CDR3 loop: CASSDSTGTGYEQYF. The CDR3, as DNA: TGCGCCAGCAGTGACTCGACAGGCACGGGTTACGAGCAGTACTTC.